The sequence of this T cell receptor (beta chain) was determined in a study of blood T cells in healthy people across ages. Concerning this clonotype itself: As yet, its antigen is unknown.

Combining a sample-barcoded 5' primer with a J-beta primer mix, a second PCR ran for roughly 7 to 12 cycles. One entry per CDR3 protein results from TCRdb running MiXCR on the 5' RACE reads. Seen here are a few hundred thousand distinct CDR3 sequences, 27% observed once, and the top ten hold approximately 3.5%. Findings and caveats of the study: Older age went with lower TCR beta diversity per million T cells, in a roughly linear way. In the absence of known donor CMV status, changes in expanded clonotypes were possibly confounded.

The V end was cut by 0 bases, the J end by 0 bases, with 8 bases between. CDR3 size: 15 residues. The germline CDR1 and CDR2 sequences are LGHDT and YNNKEL (reference sequence). Another study also made use of these data, one on T cells of mothers and their children. From that study: The donors comprised over 5 children and their three healthy Caucasian mothers. The authors added sample barcodes and 2-4 random nucleotides using the M1S primer of the second PCR.

V usage is TRBV3-1 and J usage is TRBJ1-1; D is uncertain. The specimen was blood. The receptor's source is a boy aged 2 to 10 in good health. CDR3 in amino acids: CASSQDNGVNTEAFF. Here the CDR3 DNA reads TGTGCCAGCAGCCAAGATAACGGAGTGAACACTGAAGCTTTCTTT.